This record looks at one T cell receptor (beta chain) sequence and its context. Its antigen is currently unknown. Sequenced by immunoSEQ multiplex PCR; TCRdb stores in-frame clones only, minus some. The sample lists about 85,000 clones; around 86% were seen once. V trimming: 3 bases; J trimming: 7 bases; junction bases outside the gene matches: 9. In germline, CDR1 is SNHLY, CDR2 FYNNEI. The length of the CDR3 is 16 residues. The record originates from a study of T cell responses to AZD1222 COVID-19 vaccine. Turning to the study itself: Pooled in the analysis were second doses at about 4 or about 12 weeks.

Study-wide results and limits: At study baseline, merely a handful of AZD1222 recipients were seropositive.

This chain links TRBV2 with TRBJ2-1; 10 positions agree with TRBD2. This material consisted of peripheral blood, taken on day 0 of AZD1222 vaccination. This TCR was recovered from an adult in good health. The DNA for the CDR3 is TGTGCCAGCAGTGATTGGGTTTCTAGCGGGAGTAATGAGCAGTTCTTC. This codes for CASSDWVSSGSNEQFF.